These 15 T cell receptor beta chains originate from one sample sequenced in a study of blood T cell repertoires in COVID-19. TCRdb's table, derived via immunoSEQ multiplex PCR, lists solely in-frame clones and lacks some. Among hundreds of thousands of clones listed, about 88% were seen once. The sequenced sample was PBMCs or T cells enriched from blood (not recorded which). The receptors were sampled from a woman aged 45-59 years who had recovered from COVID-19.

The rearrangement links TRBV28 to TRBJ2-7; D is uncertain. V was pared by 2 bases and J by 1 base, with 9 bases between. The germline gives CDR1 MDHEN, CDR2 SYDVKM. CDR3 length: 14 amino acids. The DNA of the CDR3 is TGTGCCAGCAGTTTAGTCGCGGTTTCCTACGAGCAGTACTTC. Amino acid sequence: CASSLVAVSYEQYF.

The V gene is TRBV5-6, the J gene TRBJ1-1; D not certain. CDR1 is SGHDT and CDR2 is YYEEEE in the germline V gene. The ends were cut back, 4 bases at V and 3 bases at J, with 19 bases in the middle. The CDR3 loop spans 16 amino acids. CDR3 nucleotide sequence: TGTGCCAGCAGCATCGACGGCCAGATCGAGGACACTGAAGCTTTCTTT. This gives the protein CASSIDGQIEDTEAFF. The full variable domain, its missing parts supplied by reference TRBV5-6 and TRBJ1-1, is DAGVTQSPTHLIKTRGQQVTLRCSPKSGHDTVSWYQQALGQGPQFIFQYYEEEERQRGNFPDRFSGHQFPNYSSELNVNALLLGDSALYLCASSIDGQIEDTEAFFGQGTRLTVV.

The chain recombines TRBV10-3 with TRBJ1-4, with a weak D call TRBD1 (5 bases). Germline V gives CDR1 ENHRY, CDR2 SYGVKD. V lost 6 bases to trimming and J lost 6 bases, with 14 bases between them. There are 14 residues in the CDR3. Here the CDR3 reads CAISDGAQHEKLFF. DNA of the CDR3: TGTGCCATCAGCGATGGGGCCCAACATGAAAAACTGTTTTTT.

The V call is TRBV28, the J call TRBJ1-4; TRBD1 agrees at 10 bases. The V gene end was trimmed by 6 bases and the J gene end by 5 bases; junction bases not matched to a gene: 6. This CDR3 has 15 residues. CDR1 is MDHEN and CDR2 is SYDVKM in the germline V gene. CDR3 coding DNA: TGTGCCAGCAGGAAACCGGGACAGGGGAATGAAAAACTGTTTTTT. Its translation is CASRKPGQGNEKLFF.

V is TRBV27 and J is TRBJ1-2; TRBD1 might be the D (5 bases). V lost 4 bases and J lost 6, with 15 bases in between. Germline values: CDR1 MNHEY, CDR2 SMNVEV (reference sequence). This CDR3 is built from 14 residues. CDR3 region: CASSSLDTSNGYTF. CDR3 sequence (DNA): TGTGCCAGCAGTTCGTTGGACACCTCAAATGGCTACACCTTC.

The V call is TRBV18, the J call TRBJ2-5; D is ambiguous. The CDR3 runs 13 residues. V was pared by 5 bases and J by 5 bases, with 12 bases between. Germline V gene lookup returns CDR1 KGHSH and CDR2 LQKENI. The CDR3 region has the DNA TGTGCCAGCTCAGTCCGGGTGAGGGAGACCCAGTACTTC. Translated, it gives CASSVRVRETQYF.

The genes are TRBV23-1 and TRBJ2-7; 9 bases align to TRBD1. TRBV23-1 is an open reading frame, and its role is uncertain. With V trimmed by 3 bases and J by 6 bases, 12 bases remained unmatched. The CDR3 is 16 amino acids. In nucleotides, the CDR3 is TGCGCCAGCAGTCAGCAAGGGGGACAGGGCGCGAGCGAGCAGTACTTC. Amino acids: CASSQQGGQGASEQYF.

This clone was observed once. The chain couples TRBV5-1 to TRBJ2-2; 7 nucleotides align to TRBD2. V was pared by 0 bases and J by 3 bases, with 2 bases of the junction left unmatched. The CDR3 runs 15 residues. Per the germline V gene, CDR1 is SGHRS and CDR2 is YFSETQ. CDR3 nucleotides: TGCGCCAGCAGCTTGGAAGGGAGGGACACCGGGGAGCTGTTTTTT. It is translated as CASSLEGRDTGELFF.

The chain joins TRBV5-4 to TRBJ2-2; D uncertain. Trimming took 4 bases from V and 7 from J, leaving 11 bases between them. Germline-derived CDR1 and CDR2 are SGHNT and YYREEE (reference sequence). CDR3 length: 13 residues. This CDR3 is CASSPIGVGELFF. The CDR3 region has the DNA TGTGCCAGCAGCCCGATCGGAGTCGGGGAGCTGTTTTTT.

The CDR3 protein is CSANLVGEQYF. The CDR3 coding sequence is TGCAGTGCAAACCTAGTCGGCGAGCAGTACTTC. The chain joins TRBV20-1 to TRBJ2-7; D uncertain. The CDR3 extends over 11 amino acids. V gave up 6 bases and J gave up 6 bases, with 12 bases separating them. Germline V gene lookup returns CDR1 DFQATT and CDR2 SNEGSKA (reference sequence).

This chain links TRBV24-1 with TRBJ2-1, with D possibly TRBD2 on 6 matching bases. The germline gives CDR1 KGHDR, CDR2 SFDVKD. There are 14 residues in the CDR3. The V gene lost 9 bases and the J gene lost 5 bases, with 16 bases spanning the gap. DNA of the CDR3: TGTGCCACCCGGGGAGGCCTTATAAACAATGAGCAGTTCTTC. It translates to CATRGGLINNEQFF.

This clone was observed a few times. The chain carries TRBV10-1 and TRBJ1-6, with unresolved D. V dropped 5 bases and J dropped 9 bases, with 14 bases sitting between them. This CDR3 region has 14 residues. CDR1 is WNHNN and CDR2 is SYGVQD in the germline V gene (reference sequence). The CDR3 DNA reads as TGCGCCAGCAGTCAAGGAGGGTTTTGTTCACCCCTCCACTTT. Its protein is CASSQGGFCSPLHF.

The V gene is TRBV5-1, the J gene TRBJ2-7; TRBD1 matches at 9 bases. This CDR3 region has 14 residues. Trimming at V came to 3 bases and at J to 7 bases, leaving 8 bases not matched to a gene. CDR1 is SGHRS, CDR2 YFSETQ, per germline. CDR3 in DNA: TGCGCCAGCAGCTCAGCCGGGACAGGGTGGGAGCAGTACTTC. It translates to CASSSAGTGWEQYF.

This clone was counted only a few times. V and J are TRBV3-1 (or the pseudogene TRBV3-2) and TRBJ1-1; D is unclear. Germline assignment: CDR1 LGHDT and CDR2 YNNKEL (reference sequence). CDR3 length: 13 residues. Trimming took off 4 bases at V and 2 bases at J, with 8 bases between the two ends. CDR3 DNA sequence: TGTGCCAGCAGCCCCCACAGCAACACTGAAGCTTTCTTT. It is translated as CASSPHSNTEAFF.

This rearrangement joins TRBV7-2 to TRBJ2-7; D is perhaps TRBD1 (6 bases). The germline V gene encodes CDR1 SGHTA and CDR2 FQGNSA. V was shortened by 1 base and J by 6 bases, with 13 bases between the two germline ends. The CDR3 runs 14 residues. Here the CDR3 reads CASSLVRGTPEQYF. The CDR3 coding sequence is TGTGCCAGCAGCTTAGTGAGGGGGACCCCCGAGCAGTACTTC. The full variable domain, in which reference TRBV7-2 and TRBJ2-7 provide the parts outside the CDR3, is GAGVSQSPSNKVTEKGKDVELRCDPISGHTALYWYRQSLGQGLEFLIYFQGNSAPDKSGLPSDRFSAERTGGSVSTLTIQRTQQEDSAVYLCASSLVRGTPEQYFGPGTRLTVT.